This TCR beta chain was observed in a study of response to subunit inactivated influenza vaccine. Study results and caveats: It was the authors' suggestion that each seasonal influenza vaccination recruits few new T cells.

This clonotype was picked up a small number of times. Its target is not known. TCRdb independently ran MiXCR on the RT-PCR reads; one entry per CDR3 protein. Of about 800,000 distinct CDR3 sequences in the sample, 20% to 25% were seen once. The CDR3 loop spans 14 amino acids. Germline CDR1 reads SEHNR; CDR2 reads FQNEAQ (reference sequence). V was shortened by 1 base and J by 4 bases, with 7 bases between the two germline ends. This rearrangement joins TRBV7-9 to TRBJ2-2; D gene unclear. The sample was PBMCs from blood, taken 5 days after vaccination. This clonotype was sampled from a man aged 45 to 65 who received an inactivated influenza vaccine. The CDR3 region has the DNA TGTGCCAGCAGCTTAGGCAGTGTCACCGGGGAGCTGTTTTTT. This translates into CASSLGSVTGELFF.